This TCR beta chain was obtained from a study of OX40 agonist ivuxolimab in advanced cancers. Study context: Three patients got partial responses; one had hepatocellular carcinoma and two had cutaneous melanoma. General study findings and limits: The study found among the lowest clonal expansion in partial responders at 0.1-3.0 mg/kg.

Method: immunoSEQ multiplex PCR; TCRdb's copy keeps in-frame clones and lacks some. The top ten clones hold approximately 0.32% of a sample with around 62,000 clones, about 89% of them seen once. Looked up from germline, CDR1 is LNHDA and CDR2 is SQIVND (reference sequence). The CDR3 has 18 residues. J lost 1 base, V lost 6 bases, and 13 bases had no gene match. A remark on this clone: The antigen is undetermined.

Patients with a history of autoimmune disease or on systemic immunosuppression were excluded. This chain links TRBV19 with TRBJ2-3; TRBD2 aligns across 10 bases. This clonotype was obtained from an adult with an advanced solid tumor such as melanoma, head and neck, liver or kidney cancer. Source: CD4+ or CD8+ T cells sorted from blood, taken in a trial of the OX40 agonist ivuxolimab. The CDR3 spells CASSGPPVGTSGTDTQYF. The CDR3 nucleotides are TGTGCCAGTAGCGGACCCCCCGTTGGGACTAGCGGCACAGATACGCAGTATTTT. The entire variable domain, with the rest obtained from reference TRBV19 and TRBJ2-3, is as follows: DGGITQSPKYLFRKEGQNVTLSCEQNLNHDAMYWYRQDPGQGLRLIYYSQIVNDFQKGDIAEGYSVSREKKESFPLTVTSAQKNPTAFYLCASSGPPVGTSGTDTQYFGPGTRLTVL.